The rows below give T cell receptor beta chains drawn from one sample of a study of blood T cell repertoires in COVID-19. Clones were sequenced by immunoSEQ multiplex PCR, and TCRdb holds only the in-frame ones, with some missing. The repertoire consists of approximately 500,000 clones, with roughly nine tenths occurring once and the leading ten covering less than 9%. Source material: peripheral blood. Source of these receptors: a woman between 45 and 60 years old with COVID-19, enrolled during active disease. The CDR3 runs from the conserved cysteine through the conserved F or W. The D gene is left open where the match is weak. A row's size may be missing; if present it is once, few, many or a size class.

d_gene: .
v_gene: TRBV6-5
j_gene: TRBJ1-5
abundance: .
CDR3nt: TGTGCCAGCAAGCTGGGGGGAAATCAGCCCCAGCATTTT
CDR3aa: CASKLGGNQPQHF

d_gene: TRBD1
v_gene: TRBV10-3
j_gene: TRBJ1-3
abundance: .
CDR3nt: TGTGCCATCAGTGGGGGACAGGTAATCTCTGGAAACACCATATATTTT
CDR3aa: CAISGGQVISGNTIYF

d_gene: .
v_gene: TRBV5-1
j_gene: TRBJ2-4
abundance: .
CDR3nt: TGCGCCAGCAGCCTCGGGACTCTTGGACTAGCCAAAAACATTCAGTACTTC
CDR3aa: CASSLGTLGLAKNIQYF

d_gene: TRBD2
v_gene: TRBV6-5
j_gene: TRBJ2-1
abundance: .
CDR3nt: TGTGCCAGCAATATAGCGGGGGTGAACAATGAGCAGTTCTTC
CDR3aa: CASNIAGVNNEQFF

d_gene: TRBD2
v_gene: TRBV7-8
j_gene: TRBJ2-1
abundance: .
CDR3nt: TGTGCCAGCAGCTTATTAACTAGCGGGGGGGCTTACAATGAGCAGTTCTTC
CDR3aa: CASSLLTSGGAYNEQFF

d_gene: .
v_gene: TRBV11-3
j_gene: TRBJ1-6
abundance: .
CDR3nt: TGTGCCAGCAGCTCCCAGTATAATTCACCCCTCCACTTT
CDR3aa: CASSSQYNSPLHF

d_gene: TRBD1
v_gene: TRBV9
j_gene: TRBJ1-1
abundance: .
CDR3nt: TGTGCCAGCAGCGTGGGGACAGGGCTTAACACTGAAGCTTTCTTT
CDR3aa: CASSVGTGLNTEAFF

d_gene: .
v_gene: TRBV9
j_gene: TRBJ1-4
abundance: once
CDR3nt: TGTGCCAGCAGCCCCTCTACGTCAGGAAAACTGTTTTTT
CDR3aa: CASSPSTSGKLFF

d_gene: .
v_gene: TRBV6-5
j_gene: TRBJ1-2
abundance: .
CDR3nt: TGTGCCAGCAGTTACATTTTCAGCGGGACGCAGTCGGGCTACACCTTC
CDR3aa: CASSYIFSGTQSGYTF

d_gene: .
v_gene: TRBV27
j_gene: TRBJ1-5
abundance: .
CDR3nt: TGTGCCAGCAGTTTAGTCGCAGGGGCCCCCAATCAGCCCCAGCATTTT
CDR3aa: CASSLVAGAPNQPQHF

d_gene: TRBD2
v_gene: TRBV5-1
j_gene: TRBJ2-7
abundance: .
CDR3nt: TGCGCCAGCAGCGGGACCCTAGCGGGGGACTTCTACGAGCAGTACTTC
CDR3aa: CASSGTLAGDFYEQYF

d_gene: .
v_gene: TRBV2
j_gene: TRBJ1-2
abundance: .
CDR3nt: TGTGCCAGCCTTAAAGGGGGGGGAGCTAACTATGGCTACACCTTC
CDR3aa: CASLKGGGANYGYTF

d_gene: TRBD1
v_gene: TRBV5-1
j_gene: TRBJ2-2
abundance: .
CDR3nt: TGCGCCAGCAGCTTGATGACCGGGACAGAGAACACCGGGGAGCTGTTTTTT
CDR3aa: CASSLMTGTENTGELFF

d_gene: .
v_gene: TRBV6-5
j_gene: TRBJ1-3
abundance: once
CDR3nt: TGTGCCAGCAGTTCAGGGAACGGAAACACCATATATTTT
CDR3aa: CASSSGNGNTIYF

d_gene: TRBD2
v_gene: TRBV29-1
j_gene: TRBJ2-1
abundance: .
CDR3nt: TGCAGCGTTGATTTCATGGGCGGGGGGCCCTTCTACAATGAGCAGTTCTTC
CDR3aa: CSVDFMGGGPFYNEQFF